The clone carrying this T cell receptor (beta chain) showed up just a few times. Its antigen is currently unknown. These data come from a study of T-cell memory formation after mild COVID-19. The CDR3 runs to 14 residues. Deletions cut 6 bases from V and 5 bases from J, with 16 bases between. Constant-segment primers served in 5'RACE that generated TCR alpha and TCR beta cDNA libraries bearing sample barcodes and UMIs. TCRdb processed the 5' RACE reads anew with MiXCR; each CDR3 protein has one entry. The table includes over 450,000 distinct CDR3 sequences, 20% detected once. Study-level results: Mostly located in CM and EM were contracting CD4+ clones, with contracting CD8+ clones located in EMRA.

Sequencing input: PBMCs or a T cell subset sorted from them (not recorded which). The rearrangement joins TRBV12-3 or TRBV12-4 to TRBJ2-5, with D perhaps TRBD1 (6 bases). This TCR was recovered from an adult woman who had mild COVID-19 (a few samples of this study predate the infection). Cell type and time point are not known. CDR3 sequence: CASSTGSNSETQYF. DNA of the CDR3: TGTGCCAGCAGCACAGGGTCCAACTCGGAGACCCAGTACTTC.